This TCR beta chain was sequenced during a study of T-cell reconstitution after alpha-beta-depleted transplantation in children. Turning to this clonotype: A much larger clone is a single base away; this may be a read error.

In germline, CDR1 is SQVTM, CDR2 ANQGSEA. The CDR3 spans 14 residues. Trimming shortened V by 6 bases and J by 2 bases, and 14 bases separated the two germline ends. Unique molecular identifiers were incorporated during preparation of the TCRbeta library. Via MiXCR, TCRdb re-called the PCR reads, giving one row per CDR3 protein. The data contain hundreds of thousands of distinct CDR3 sequences, about 15% of them singletons. The rearrangement links TRBV29-1 to TRBJ2-1, with no clear D. This material consisted of PBMCs from the stem cell graft donor, taken from the stem cell graft. The sequence was obtained from a human donor who donated a stem cell graft to a child with acute myeloid leukemia. The CDR3 DNA reads as TGCAGCGTCGAGGACGGTTGGGCCTACAATGAGCAGTTCTTC. As protein: CSVEDGWAYNEQFF.